Presented here are 12 T cell receptor beta chains from one specimen sequenced in a study of T cell changes during pregnancy in multiple sclerosis. The method was immunoSEQ multiplex PCR; TCRdb's version includes in-frame clones alone and lacks a portion of them. The sample gives over 30,000 clones, around nine tenths of which show up once; around 0.7% is in the top ten. Sequences were derived from CD4+ T cells from peripheral blood mononuclear cells, sampled in the second trimester of pregnancy. These receptors all stem from a female donor in good health, enrolled as a control in a pregnancy study.

The chain employs TRBV27 and TRBJ2-3, with a tentative D call TRBD1 (6 bases). In germline, CDR1 is MNHEY, CDR2 SMNVEV (reference sequence). This CDR3 has 18 residues. V lost 7 bases and J lost 1, with 24 bases in between. Here the CDR3 DNA reads TGTGCCAGCAAGAAAAAATCAATCGGACAGCTCGGCACAGATACGCAGTATTTT. Its translation is CASKKKSIGQLGTDTQYF.

This clone was seen a single time. The chain recombines TRBV4-1 with TRBJ1-2, with D maybe TRBD1 (6 bases). The CDR3 has 16 residues. Germline CDR1 is MGHRA and CDR2 is YSYEKL. Trimming cost V 2 bases and J 6 bases, with 19 bases left between them. CDR3: CASSQQGGASWDGYTF. CDR3 DNA sequence: TGCGCCAGCAGCCAACAAGGGGGAGCCTCGTGGGATGGCTACACCTTC.

The V call is TRBV4-3, the J call TRBJ1-2; possibly TRBD1 for D (5 bases). Trimming pared 4 bases from V and 4 bases from J, leaving 13 bases between. CDR3 size: 14 residues. Germline CDR1 and CDR2: LGHNA and YSLEER. The CDR3 here is CASSLGAQGYGYTF. The CDR3 nucleotides read TGCGCCAGCAGCCTTGGGGCGCAGGGCTATGGCTACACCTTC.

The V and J genes are TRBV6-5 and TRBJ1-5; TRBD1 might be the D (6 bases). V dropped 6 bases and J dropped 7 bases, with 16 bases sitting between them. CDR3 length equals 14 residues. Looked up from germline, CDR1 is MNHEY and CDR2 is SVGAGI. CDR3 in DNA: TGTGCCAGCAGGCAAGAACAGGGAAGACAGCCCCAGCATTTT. Its protein product is CASRQEQGRQPQHF.

This clone occurred once. This chain connects TRBV6-6 to TRBJ1-3; perhaps TRBD1 as D (5 bases). This CDR3 contains 13 residues. Germline CDR1 is MNHNY and CDR2 is SVGAGI (reference sequence). The V and J ends lost 0 bases and 10 bases respectively, with 10 bases between them. The CDR3 DNA reads TGTGCCAGCAGTTACTCGCCAGGGAATACCATATATTTT. Residues: CASSYSPGNTIYF.

The chain links TRBV2 to TRBJ2-2; D is possibly TRBD2 (5 bases). The CDR3 contains 13 residues. The germline V gene encodes CDR1 SNHLY and CDR2 FYNNEI. V was pared by 7 bases and J by 6 bases, with 12 bases between. This CDR3 is CASKRGNAGELFF. As DNA, the CDR3 is TGTGCCAGCAAACGGGGAAATGCCGGGGAGCTGTTTTTT.

This chain connects TRBV28 to TRBJ2-3, with D possibly matching TRBD1 (6 bases). The CDR3 covers 15 residues. CDR1 and CDR2 (germline): MDHEN, SYDVKM. V lost 0 bases and J lost 6, with 13 bases in between. CDR3 sequence reads: CASSLWGQGTDTQYF. CDR3 nucleotides: TGTGCCAGCAGTTTATGGGGTCAGGGGACCGATACGCAGTATTTT.

The chain joins TRBV5-4 to TRBJ1-4; D remains ambiguous. The CDR3 spans 15 residues. The V end was cut by 3 bases, the J end by 6 bases, with 15 bases between. From germline, CDR1 is SGHNT and CDR2 YYREEE (reference sequence). The CDR3 DNA reads as TGTGCCAGCAGCTCGGGTTCGTCTGTAGATGAAAAACTGTTTTTT. This sequence encodes CASSSGSSVDEKLFF.

This rearrangement joins TRBV30 to TRBJ2-2; D is ambiguous. The CDR3 spans 12 residues. Germline V lookup: CDR1 GTSNPN, CDR2 SVGIG (reference sequence). V was pared by 2 bases and J by 3 bases, with 4 bases between. DNA for the CDR3: TGTGCCTGGAGTATAGACACCGGGGAGCTGTTTTTT. Its protein product is CAWSIDTGELFF.

This chain links TRBV7-3 with TRBJ2-1, with 13 positions matching TRBD2. The CDR3 contains 15 residues. Germline V CDR1 and CDR2: SGHTA, FQGTGA. The V gene end was trimmed by 8 bases and the J gene end by 8 bases; junction bases not matched to a gene: 9. The CDR3 is CASRLAGGGSDEQFF. In DNA form, the CDR3 reads TGTGCCAGCCGACTAGCGGGGGGAGGGTCGGATGAGCAGTTCTTC.

The gene calls are TRBV21-1 and TRBJ1-2; the D call in the table, TRBD1, was not verified against the DNA. TRBV21-1 is deemed a pseudogene. The CDR3 extends over 13 amino acids. DNA of the CDR3: TGTGCCCCTAATCGGGACAGGGTTTCTGGCTACACCTTC. Amino acid sequence: CAPNRDRVSGYTF.

V gene TRBV4-1 combines with J gene TRBJ1-6; D not resolved. V was trimmed by 4 bases and J by 9 bases, leaving 13 bases between them. Per germline, CDR1 MGHRA and CDR2 YSYEKL. The CDR3 has 14 amino acids. This CDR3 is CASSPTASSSPLHF. In DNA form, the CDR3 reads TGCGCCAGCAGCCCCACCGCCAGTTCTTCACCCCTCCACTTT.